This is a list of T cell receptor beta chains from one sample in a study of blood T cell repertoires in COVID-19. Libraries were prepared by immunoSEQ multiplex PCR; TCRdb keeps only in-frame clonotypes and omits some of them. The sample lists about 130,000 clones; roughly 80% were seen once. Sequencing input: peripheral blood. The source is a woman of 80 years or more with acute or convalescent COVID-19. CDR3s include the opening cysteine and the closing phenylalanine or tryptophan. A D gene is named only where the DNA matches it firmly. Part of the rows lack a size; the others show once, few, many or a class for expanded clones.

D gene	clone size	V gene	J gene	CDR3 DNA	CDR3 protein
TRBD2	.	TRBV5-5	TRBJ2-1	TGTGCCAGCAGCTTGAATTTTGTCTGGGCGGGGGTTAACAATGAGCAGTTCTTC	CASSLNFVWAGVNNEQFF
TRBD1	.	TRBV10-3	TRBJ1-1	TGTGCCATCAGGAAGACAGGGGTGGGGACTGAAGCTTTCTTT	CAIRKTGVGTEAFF
TRBD1	.	TRBV7-3	TRBJ1-1	TGTGCCAGCAGCCCCACAGGGGGCGAGGAAGCTTTCTTT	CASSPTGGEEAFF
.	.	TRBV15	TRBJ1-5	TGTGCCACCAGCAGAGAGAAACAGGATAGCAATCAGCCCCAGCATTTT	CATSREKQDSNQPQHF
.	.	TRBV7-2	TRBJ2-2	TGTGCCAGCAGCTTAGGGGCAAACACCGGGGAGCTGTTTTTT	CASSLGANTGELFF
TRBD1	few	TRBV10-3	TRBJ1-2	TGTGCCATCAGTGAAGGGGGACAGGGTACCTATGGCTACACCTTC	CAISEGGQGTYGYTF
TRBD1	few	TRBV9	TRBJ1-6	TGTGCCAGCAGCCCACGACAGGGGAGCTCCTATAATTCACCCCTCCACTTT	CASSPRQGSSYNSPLHF
TRBD2	.	TRBV6-5	TRBJ2-7	TGTGCCAGCAGTTACTCGATTAGCGGGGGGGCCTACGAGCAGTACTTC	CASSYSISGGAYEQYF
.	.	TRBV11-2	TRBJ2-3	TGTGCCAGCAGCTCGACAGTGAGCACAGATACGCAGTATTTT	CASSSTVSTDTQYF
.	.	TRBV9	TRBJ1-2	TGTGCCAGCAGCGTAGATACGGGGTACGATGGCTACACCTTC	CASSVDTGYDGYTF
TRBD2	.	TRBV5-6	TRBJ2-2	TGTGCCAGCAGCTCCTCTGAGCGGGGGGGCCCCGGGGAGCTGTTTTTT	CASSSSERGGPGELFF